Listed here are 21 T cell receptor beta chains from one sample, sequenced in a study of post-analysis software for immune sequencing data. Study-wide results and limits: Comparison of patients with controls showed roughly five TRBV segments more frequent in patients, TRBV5-6, TRBV5-1 and TRBV20-1 among them.

Incorporated into the TCR beta cDNA libraries were unique molecular identifiers, which served to reduce PCR and sequencing biases. Each CDR3 protein is one row after TCRdb ran MiXCR on the PCR reads. The sample includes 550,000 to 700,000 distinct CDR3 sequences, about 40% of them seen just once. These receptors' targets are unknown. Sequenced input: blood. The origin of the receptors is a girl between 5 and 17 years old with multiple sclerosis.

J is TRBJ1-2 and V is TRBV3-1; D unclear. The V end was cut by 3 bases, the J end by 5 bases, with 4 bases between. Germline lookup yields CDR1 LGHDT and CDR2 YNNKEL (reference sequence). CDR3 size: 11 residues. DNA for the CDR3: TGTGCCAGCAGCCAGTTATATGGCTACACCTTC. Protein: CASSQLYGYTF.

V is TRBV12-3 or TRBV12-4 and J is TRBJ2-1, with 13 bases identical to TRBD2. The CDR3 runs 18 residues. With 6 bases clipped from V and 3 bases from J, the junction kept 11 bases outside the gene matches. DNA for the CDR3: TGTGCCAGCAGGCGACGGACTAGCGGGAGATGGTTCTACAATGAGCAGTTCTTC. This codes for CASRRRTSGRWFYNEQFF.

The chain recombines TRBV7-9 with TRBJ2-7; D assignment may be TRBD1 or TRBD2 (6 bases each). There are 15 residues in the CDR3. The germline CDR1 and CDR2 sequences are SEHNR and FQNEAQ (reference sequence). V shed 5 bases and J shed 3 bases, with 17 bases lying between them. DNA for the CDR3: TGTGCCAGCAGCCCCCTGGAGGGGGGCTTCTACGAGCAGTACTTC. Protein: CASSPLEGGFYEQYF.

The chain uses TRBV5-8 and TRBJ2-1, with D unclear. CDR1 and CDR2 from the germline V gene are SGHTS and YDEGEE. The CDR3 contains 15 residues. V was shortened by 5 bases and J by 2 bases, with 14 bases between the two germline ends. CDR3 nucleotides: TGTGCCAGCAGGACCTCCCTGGGCCCCTACAATGAGCAGTTCTTC. This translates into CASRTSLGPYNEQFF.

The chain recombines TRBV7-9 with TRBJ2-1, with no clear D. The germline V gene encodes CDR1 SEHNR and CDR2 FQNEAQ (reference sequence). Trimming took off 0 bases at V and 0 bases at J, with 9 bases between the two ends. The CDR3 extends over 16 amino acids. CDR3 loop: CASSLATVTSYNEQFF. The CDR3 DNA is TGTGCCAGCAGCTTAGCGACCGTGACCTCCTACAATGAGCAGTTCTTC.

This clonotype has more than one count but fewer than ten. The genes are TRBV3-1 and TRBJ2-7; D is possibly TRBD2 (5 bases). The ends were cut back, 4 bases at V and 4 bases at J, with 17 bases in the middle. CDR1 is LGHDT and CDR2 is YNNKEL in the germline V gene (reference sequence). This CDR3 has 15 amino acids. The CDR3 sequence: CASSLTSSGGYEQYF. CDR3 bases: TGTGCCAGCAGCCTAACTTCCTCCGGCGGGTACGAGCAGTACTTC.

V and J are TRBV12-3 or TRBV12-4 and TRBJ2-1; 9 bases fit TRBD2. This CDR3 has 15 amino acids. Unmatched junction bases numbered 7, after V lost 5 bases and J lost 5 bases. The CDR3 loop is CASSLRTSADNEQFF. Written as DNA, the CDR3 is TGTGCCAGCAGTCTCCGGACTAGCGCCGACAATGAGCAGTTCTTC.

V is TRBV7-6 and J is TRBJ2-5; TRBD2 agrees at 8 bases. The germline CDR1 and CDR2 sequences are SGHVS and FNYEAQ. This CDR3 comprises 17 residues. After removal of 1 base from V and 4 bases from J, the junction contained 11 bases not matched to a gene. In DNA, the CDR3 is TGTGCCAGCAGCTTAGGGACGCCGGGGACTAGTGGAGAGACCCAGTACTTC. Translating it yields CASSLGTPGTSGETQYF.

J is TRBJ2-7 and V is TRBV20-1; 9 nucleotides line up with TRBD2. The CDR3 runs 17 residues. Per the germline V gene, CDR1 is DFQATT and CDR2 is SNEGSKA (reference sequence). V dropped 0 bases and J dropped 7; count of bases not matched to a gene: 16. CDR3 in amino acids: CSARDSRAGGGAREQYF. CDR3 bases: TGCAGTGCTAGAGATTCAAGGGCTGGCGGGGGGGCAAGAGAGCAGTACTTC.

Only a few counts were recorded for this clonotype. J is TRBJ2-1 and V is TRBV14; D gene ambiguous. Between the trimmed V and J ends, which lost 4 bases and 6 bases, there was a span of 10 bases. Per the germline V gene, CDR1 is SGHDN and CDR2 is FVKESK. The CDR3 has 13 amino acids. CDR3 coding DNA: TGTGCCAGCAGCCGGGAATTGGGCAATGAGCAGTTCTTC. The encoded protein is CASSRELGNEQFF.

CDR3 nucleotide sequence: TGTGCCAGCAGCTTAGGTTACGGGGAAGCTTTCTTT. It yields the protein CASSLGYGEAFF. The chain joins TRBV7-2 to TRBJ1-1; the D is unclear. From germline, CDR1 is SGHTA and CDR2 FQGNSA. This CDR3 contains 12 residues. V lost 1 base and J 8 bases, leaving 8 bases between the germline ends.

This clonotype showed up just once. At one end the junction does not follow the germline gene, possibly because of a read error. V gene TRBV10-3 combines with J gene TRBJ1-4; TRBD1 matches 7 bases. The CDR3 loop spans 15 amino acids. Germline CDR1 reads ENHRY; CDR2 reads SYGVKD. The DNA of the CDR3 is TGTGCCATCAGTGACCCAGACAGGGCGGGTGAAAAACGGTTTTTT. This sequence encodes CAISDPDRAGEKRFF.

The rearrangement links TRBV12-3 or TRBV12-4 to TRBJ2-3; D tentatively fits TRBD1 or TRBD2 (5 bases each). CDR3 length: 15 amino acids. V was cut by 6 bases and J by 2 bases, with 15 bases left in between. DNA of the CDR3: TGTGCCAGCAGACGGGACCACTACCCCACAGATACGCAGTATTTT. Its translation: CASRRDHYPTDTQYF.

The rearrangement uses TRBV6-6 and TRBJ2-7; no firm D call. Germline V lookup: CDR1 MNHNY, CDR2 SVGAGI (reference sequence). This CDR3 region has 14 residues. V gave up 5 bases and J gave up 0 bases, with 11 bases separating them. CDR3 sequence: CASSDDGNSYEQYF. As DNA, the CDR3 is TGTGCCAGCAGTGATGACGGAAACTCCTACGAGCAGTACTTC.

The chain employs TRBV7-9 and TRBJ2-3; D is possibly TRBD1 or TRBD2 (5 bases each). The germline CDR1 and CDR2 sequences are SEHNR and FQNEAQ (reference sequence). V lost 5 bases, J lost 1 base, and 16 bases lay in between. The CDR3 length is 16 residues. This CDR3 reads CASSPGTASGTDTQYF. The DNA for the CDR3 is TGTGCCAGCAGCCCCGGGACCGCTTCCGGCACAGATACGCAGTATTTT. The variable domain in full, with the rest retrieved from reference TRBV7-9 and TRBJ2-3, is DTGVSQNPRHKITKRGQNVTFRCDPISEHNRLYWYRQTLGQGPEFLTYFQNEAQLEKSRLLSDRFSAERPKGSFSTLEIQRTEQGDSAMYLCASSPGTASGTDTQYFGPGTRLTVL.

The chain is built from TRBV7-6 and TRBJ2-5; 8 bases are shared with TRBD1. CDR3 size: 16 residues. CDR1 is SGHVS, CDR2 FNYEAQ, per germline. Trimming cost V 5 bases and J 2 bases; bases outside gene matches: 10. CDR3 residues: CASSPTLRGQQETQYF. The CDR3 DNA reads TGTGCCAGCAGCCCCACGCTCAGGGGGCAGCAAGAGACCCAGTACTTC.

The rearrangement joins TRBV4-1 to TRBJ2-1; 8 bases agree with TRBD2. Germline V gene lookup returns CDR1 MGHRA and CDR2 YSYEKL. With V trimmed by 0 bases and J by 8 bases, 9 bases remained unmatched. The CDR3 runs 16 residues. The DNA of the CDR3 is TGCGCCAGCAGCCAAGATGGTTCGGCGGGGGGTGATGAGCAGTTCTTC. Protein sequence: CASSQDGSAGGDEQFF.

The table lists this clonotype with many counts. The chain carries TRBV7-2 and TRBJ2-5; 13 bases fit TRBD2. The junction had 4 bases not matched to a gene; V was cut back by 5 bases and J by 1 base. Germline loops: CDR1 SGHTA, CDR2 FQGNSA. The CDR3 has 16 amino acids. As DNA, the CDR3 is TGTGCCAGCAGCCTCGGACTAGCGGGGGCCCAAGAGACCCAGTACTTC. Amino acid sequence: CASSLGLAGAQETQYF.

This clonotype was counted between two and nine times. This chain uses TRBV5-1 with TRBJ2-7, with 7 bases matching TRBD1. V gave up 2 bases and J gave up 0 bases; unmatched junction bases: 11. The CDR3 totals 17 residues. CDR1 is SGHRS, CDR2 YFSETQ, per germline. The DNA of the CDR3 is TGCGCCAGCAGCTTTCAAGTCGGGACAGCCAGCTCCTACGAGCAGTACTTC. Amino acid sequence: CASSFQVGTASSYEQYF.

This CDR3 reads CASATGGDGYTF. The CDR3 DNA is TGTGCCAGCGCGACAGGGGGAGACGGCTACACCTTC. V usage is TRBV7-9 and J usage is TRBJ1-2, with TRBD1 matching over 9 bases. Germline CDR1 and CDR2: SEHNR and FQNEAQ (reference sequence). J was trimmed by 8 bases and V by 8 bases; bases with no gene match: 6. The CDR3 is 12 residues long. The full variable domain, rest sourced from reference TRBV7-9 and TRBJ1-2, is DTGVSQNPRHKITKRGQNVTFRCDPISEHNRLYWYRQTLGQGPEFLTYFQNEAQLEKSRLLSDRFSAERPKGSFSTLEIQRTEQGDSAMYLCASATGGDGYTFGSGTRLTVV.

The chain couples TRBV29-1 to TRBJ2-5; D is unresolved. The CDR3 covers 13 residues. Trimming pared 4 bases from V and 1 base from J, leaving 10 bases between. The germline CDR1 and CDR2 sequences are SQVTM and ANQGSEA. The CDR3 protein is CSVGRLLQETQYF. The CDR3 DNA is TGCAGCGTTGGGCGACTCCTCCAAGAGACCCAGTACTTC.